Each of the 6 T cell receptor beta chains below was sequenced from the same sample in a study of early T cells in non-severe SARS-CoV-2 infection. TCRdb re-called the 5' RACE reads through MiXCR, storing one row per CDR3 protein. The sample shows around 55,000 distinct CDR3 sequences, around 12% of them seen only once. The sample consisted of whole blood. All receptors derive from an adult who was a healthcare worker with PCR-confirmed SARS-CoV-2 infection or an uninfected control (not recorded which).

The CDR3 protein is CSAQSQRSSYEQYF. DNA of the CDR3: TGCAGTGCCCAATCCCAGCGGAGCTCCTACGAGCAGTACTTC. The chain carries TRBV20-1 and TRBJ2-7, with TRBD2 as a possible D gene (5 bases). The CDR3 extends over 14 amino acids. V shed 6 bases and J shed 0 bases, with 15 bases lying between them. The germline V gene encodes CDR1 DFQATT and CDR2 SNEGSKA (reference sequence).

This clonotype has only a few counts. This chain uses TRBV25-1 with TRBJ1-2; D may be TRBD1 (5 bases). CDR1 is MGHDK and CDR2 is SYGVNS in the germline V gene. The CDR3 covers 12 residues. Trimming pared 10 bases from V and 1 base from J, leaving 10 bases between. The CDR3 reads CATTGYNYGYTF. CDR3 DNA sequence: TGTGCCACCACAGGTTATAACTATGGCTACACCTTC.

Many counts were recorded for this clonotype. This rearrangement joins TRBV28 to TRBJ2-7, with 7 bases that match TRBD1. In germline, CDR1 is MDHEN, CDR2 SYDVKM. The CDR3 covers 15 residues. Trimming at V came to 4 bases and at J to 9 bases, leaving 15 bases not matched to a gene. The CDR3 sequence is CASSSTGTAFQMQYF. The CDR3 DNA reads as TGTGCCAGCAGTTCTACCGGGACAGCCTTCCAGATGCAGTACTTC. Combining the CDR3 with reference TRBV28 and TRBJ2-7 gives the whole variable domain DVKVTQSSRYLVKRTGEKVFLECVQDMDHENMFWYRQDPGLGLRLIYFSYDVKMKEKGDIPEGYSVSREKKERFSLILESASTNQTSMYLCASSSTGTAFQMQYFGPGTRLTVT.

The J gene is TRBJ2-1, the V gene TRBV5-1; 10 bases are a match to TRBD2. This CDR3 spans 15 amino acids. Germline assignment: CDR1 SGHRS and CDR2 YFSETQ. Trimming cost V 4 bases and J 2 bases; bases outside gene matches: 3. The DNA for the CDR3 is TGCGCCAGCAGCGCTAGCGGGGGAACCTACAATGAGCAGTTCTTC. Protein sequence: CASSASGGTYNEQFF.

J is TRBJ2-3 and V is TRBV19, with D tentatively TRBD2 (5 bases). Trimming shortened V by 4 bases and J by 4 bases, and 15 bases separated the two germline ends. Germline CDR1 reads LNHDA; CDR2 reads SQIVND (reference sequence). The CDR3 has 15 residues. CDR3 DNA: TGTGCCAGTAGTACTACTTGGCTAGCAGCAGATACGCAGTATTTT. Protein product: CASSTTWLAADTQYF.

In its sample, this clonotype was seen a few times. V gene TRBV28 combines with J gene TRBJ2-4; D is possibly TRBD1 (5 bases). The V gene lost 5 bases and the J gene lost 6 bases, with 11 bases spanning the gap. This CDR3 contains 13 residues. The germline V gene encodes CDR1 MDHEN and CDR2 SYDVKM. Written as DNA, the CDR3 is TGTGCCAGCAGTCGGCAGGGTCCAAACATTCAGTACTTC. Amino acid sequence: CASSRQGPNIQYF.